The rows below give T cell receptor beta chains drawn from one sample of a study of a mutant IDH1 vaccine in newly diagnosed glioma. Sequencing used immunoSEQ multiplex PCR; TCRdb keeps in-frame clones, though not all of them. Of tens of thousands of clones in the sample, about 81% were seen once. Antigen specificity for these receptors is unknown. This specimen consisted of PBMCs, obtained from a glioma patient whose treatment included an IDH1 peptide vaccine. These TCRs come from a man aged 40-50 years with glioma. The CDR3 runs from the conserved cysteine through the conserved F or W. A D gene is named only where the DNA matches it firmly. Where a row states a size, it is once, few, many or the class of an expanded clone; other rows omit it.

v_call,j_call,d_call,clone_size,cdr3_nt,cdr3_aa
TRBV6-1,TRBJ1-1,NA,NA,TGTGCCCCCCTGACAGATCGGGATTCTTTCTTT,CAPLTDRDSFF
TRBV18,TRBJ2-7,NA,NA,TGTGCCAGCTCACTGAAGTACGAGCAGTACTTC,CASSLKYEQYF
TRBV7-9,TRBJ1-2,NA,NA,TGTGCCAGCATTCACCCTAGGGGGTTCGGCTATGGCTACACCTTC,CASIHPRGFGYGYTF
TRBV4-3,TRBJ2-6,NA,NA,TGCGCCAGCAGCCAAGAGGCCAGCTTCTCTGGGGCCAACGTCCTGACTTTC,CASSQEASFSGANVLTF
TRBV28,TRBJ2-7,TRBD1,NA,TGTGCCAGCAGTTTATGGGAGACAGGGGGCAGGCACGAGCAGTACTTC,CASSLWETGGRHEQYF
TRBV7-8,TRBJ2-7,NA,NA,TGTGCCAGCAGCCTTTCTGGCCTCCTATGGGGTGGGACTGACGAGCAGTACTTC,CASSLSGLLWGGTDEQYF
TRBV6-1,TRBJ2-7,NA,few,TGTGCCAGCAGTGATGCCTCAAACTACGAGCAGTACTTC,CASSDASNYEQYF
TRBV4-2,TRBJ2-3,TRBD1,NA,TGTGCCAGCAGCCAAGAGGCAGGGGGTAGCACAGATACGCAGTATTTT,CASSQEAGGSTDTQYF
TRBV7-8,TRBJ2-7,TRBD1,NA,TGTGCCAGCAGCTTAGCTGGGACAGTCCTGCTCTCCTACGAGCAGTACTTC,CASSLAGTVLLSYEQYF
TRBV7-2,TRBJ2-7,TRBD2,NA,TGTGCCAGCAGCAATCCGGGACTAGCGGGAGGGTACGAGCAGTACTTC,CASSNPGLAGGYEQYF
TRBV5-1,TRBJ1-2,NA,NA,TGCGCCAGCAAATCCTTGGTACAGAACTATGGCTACACCTTC,CASKSLVQNYGYTF
TRBV11-2,TRBJ2-7,TRBD1,NA,TGTGCCAGCAGCCCAGGCCGGACAGGGCCGTACGAGCAGTACTTC,CASSPGRTGPYEQYF
TRBV27,TRBJ1-4,TRBD1,NA,TGTGCCAGCAGTTTACAGGGGGAGGAAAAACTGTTTTTT,CASSLQGEEKLFF
TRBV6-6,TRBJ2-1,TRBD1,NA,TGTGCCAGCAGTTACTCCCCGGGACAGGGTAGCAATGAGCAGTTCTTC,CASSYSPGQGSNEQFF
TRBV6-5,TRBJ1-6,NA,NA,TGTGCCAGCAGCTATGGACACCCCCACTTT,CASSYGHPHF
TRBV5-1,TRBJ2-1,NA,NA,TGCGCCAGCAGCTCCGGGACCCAGGGCTACAATGAGCAGTTCTTC,CASSSGTQGYNEQFF
TRBV7-6,TRBJ2-5,NA,NA,TGTGCCAGCAGCTTTGGCCTCACCGGAAGAGAGACCCAGTACTTC,CASSFGLTGRETQYF
TRBV4-2,TRBJ2-3,NA,NA,TGTGCCAGCAGCCAAGAATGGGGGACAGATACGCAGTATTTT,CASSQEWGTDTQYF
TRBV5-1,TRBJ1-3,TRBD1,NA,TGCGCCAGCAGCTTGATGGGACAGCAGATCCCGGGCTCTGGAAACACCATATATTTT,CASSLMGQQIPGSGNTIYF
TRBV6-5,TRBJ2-7,TRBD2,NA,TGTGCCAGCAGGGAACTAGCGGGAGGATCCTACGAGCAGTACTTC,CASRELAGGSYEQYF
TRBV18,TRBJ2-1,TRBD2,NA,TGTGCCAGCTCCCCTACTAGCGGGAGGGCCGGGAATGAGCAGTTCTTC,CASSPTSGRAGNEQFF
TRBV13,TRBJ2-7,NA,NA,TGTGCCAGCAGCTCCCGGACAGCAACCTACGAGCAGTACTTC,CASSSRTATYEQYF
TRBV4-3,TRBJ2-6,NA,NA,TGCGCCAGCAGCCAAGTAGGAGGCTCTGGGGCCAACGTCCTGACTTTC,CASSQVGGSGANVLTF
TRBV5-5,TRBJ2-7,NA,NA,TGTGCCAGCAGCTTGCGATTCCCAGGGATTTTCTACGAGCAGTACTTC,CASSLRFPGIFYEQYF
TRBV5-6,TRBJ2-3,TRBD2,once,TGTGCCAGCAGCTTGGCACGGACTAGCGGGAGGGCGGCAGATACGCAGTATTTT,CASSLARTSGRAADTQYF
TRBV25-1,TRBJ1-5,NA,NA,TGTGCCAGCAGTGGGAGGGGGGCGGACCCCCAGCATTTT,CASSGRGADPQHF
TRBV14,TRBJ1-1,NA,NA,TGTGCCAGCAGCCTACTGACTATGAACACTGAAGCTTTCTTT,CASSLLTMNTEAFF
TRBV5-1,TRBJ2-7,NA,NA,TGCGCCAGCAGGGAGGGGAGTGACTACGAGCAGTACTTC,CASREGSDYEQYF